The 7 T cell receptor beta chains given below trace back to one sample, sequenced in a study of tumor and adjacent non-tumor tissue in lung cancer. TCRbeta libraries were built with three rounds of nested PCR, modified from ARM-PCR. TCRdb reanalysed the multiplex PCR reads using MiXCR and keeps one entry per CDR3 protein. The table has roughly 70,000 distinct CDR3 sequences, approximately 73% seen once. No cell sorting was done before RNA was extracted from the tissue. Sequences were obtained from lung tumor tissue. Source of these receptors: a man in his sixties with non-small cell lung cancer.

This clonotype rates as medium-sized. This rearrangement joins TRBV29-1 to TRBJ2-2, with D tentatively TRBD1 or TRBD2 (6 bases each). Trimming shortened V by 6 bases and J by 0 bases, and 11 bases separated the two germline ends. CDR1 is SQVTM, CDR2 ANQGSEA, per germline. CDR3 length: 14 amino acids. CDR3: CSVEEGANTGELFF. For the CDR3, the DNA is TGCAGCGTGGAGGAGGGGGCGAACACCGGGGAGCTGTTTTTT.

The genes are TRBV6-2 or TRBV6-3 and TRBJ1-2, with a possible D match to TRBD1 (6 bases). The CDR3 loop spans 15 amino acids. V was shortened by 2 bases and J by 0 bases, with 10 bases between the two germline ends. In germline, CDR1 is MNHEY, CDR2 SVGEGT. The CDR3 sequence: CASSYIRTANYGYTF. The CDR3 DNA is TGTGCCAGCAGTTACATCCGGACAGCTAACTATGGCTACACCTTC.

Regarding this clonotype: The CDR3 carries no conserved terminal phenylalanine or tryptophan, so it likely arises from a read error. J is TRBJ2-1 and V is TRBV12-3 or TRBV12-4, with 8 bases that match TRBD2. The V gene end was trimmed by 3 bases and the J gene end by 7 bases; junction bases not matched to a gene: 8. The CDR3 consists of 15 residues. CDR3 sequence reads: CASSFPQREQNEQFL. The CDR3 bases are TGTGCCAGCAGTTTCCCTCAGCGGGAGCAGAATGAGCAGTTCTTG.

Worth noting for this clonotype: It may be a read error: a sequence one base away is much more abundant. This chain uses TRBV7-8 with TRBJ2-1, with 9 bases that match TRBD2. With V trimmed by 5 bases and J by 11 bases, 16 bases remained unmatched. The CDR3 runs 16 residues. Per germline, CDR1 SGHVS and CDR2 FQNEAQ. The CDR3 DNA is TGTGCCAGCAGCCTGGATAGCGGGAGTTCCCCCCATAAGCAGTTCTTC. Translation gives CASSLDSGSSPHKQFF.

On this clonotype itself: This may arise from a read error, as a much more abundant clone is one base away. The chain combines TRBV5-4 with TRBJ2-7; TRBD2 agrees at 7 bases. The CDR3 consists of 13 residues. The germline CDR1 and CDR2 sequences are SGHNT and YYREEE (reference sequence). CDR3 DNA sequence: TGTGCCATCAGCTTTACTAGCGAATACGAGCAGTACTTC. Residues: CAISFTSEYEQYF. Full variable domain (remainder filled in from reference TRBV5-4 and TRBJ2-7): ETGVTQSPTHLIKTRGQQVTLRCSSQSGHNTVSWYQQALGQGPQFIFQYYREEENGRGNFPPRFSGLQFPNYSSELNVNALELDDSALYLCAISFTSEYEQYFGPGTRLTVT.

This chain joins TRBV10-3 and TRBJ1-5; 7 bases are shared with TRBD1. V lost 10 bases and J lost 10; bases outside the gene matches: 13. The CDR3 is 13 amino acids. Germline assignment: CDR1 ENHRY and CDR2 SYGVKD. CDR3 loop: CATSSDRVGPQHF. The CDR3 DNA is TGTGCCACTAGCAGCGACAGGGTAGGACCCCAGCATTTT.

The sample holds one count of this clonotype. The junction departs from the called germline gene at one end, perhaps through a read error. CDR3 region: CASRLTRNTEVFF. The CDR3, as DNA: TGTGCCAGCAGGTTGACACGGAATACTGAAGTTTTCTTT. The V call is TRBV6-6, the J call TRBJ1-1; D is ambiguous. Germline V gene data show CDR1 as MNHNY and CDR2 as SVGAGI (reference sequence). The length of the CDR3 is 13 residues.